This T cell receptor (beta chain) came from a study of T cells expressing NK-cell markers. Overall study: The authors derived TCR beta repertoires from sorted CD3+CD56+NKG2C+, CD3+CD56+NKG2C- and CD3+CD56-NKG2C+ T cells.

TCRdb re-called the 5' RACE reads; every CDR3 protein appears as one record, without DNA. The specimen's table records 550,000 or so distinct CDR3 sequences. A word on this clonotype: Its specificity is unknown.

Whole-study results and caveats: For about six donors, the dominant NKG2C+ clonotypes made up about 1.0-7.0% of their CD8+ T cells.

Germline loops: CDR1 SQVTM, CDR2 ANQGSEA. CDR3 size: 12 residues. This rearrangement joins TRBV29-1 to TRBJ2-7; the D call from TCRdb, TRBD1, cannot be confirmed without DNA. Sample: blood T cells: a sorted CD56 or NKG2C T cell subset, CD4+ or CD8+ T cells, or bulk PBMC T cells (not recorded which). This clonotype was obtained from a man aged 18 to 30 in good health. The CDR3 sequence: CSAQGGQREQYF.